This record covers a single TCR beta chain. This sample is part of a study of blood T cell repertoires in COVID-19. Enrolled during active infection, Seattle patients were then followed longitudinally. Authors' data handling: Reference gene primer amplification yielded estimated nucleated cell counts. Sequenced by immunoSEQ multiplex PCR; TCRdb stores in-frame clones only, minus some. V and J calls and clone size are as listed in that table; D and trimming were resolved from the DNA. The sample has 150,000 to 200,000 clones, 85% to 95% seen once; the top ten hold less than 2%. Per germline, CDR1 MNHEY and CDR2 SVGEGT. The CDR3 runs 12 residues. V trimming: 5 bases; J trimming: 5 bases; junction bases outside the gene matches: 1.

The sequence was obtained from a woman aged 55-70 years with COVID-19, enrolled during active disease. The sequenced sample consisted of peripheral blood. The chain links TRBV6-2 or TRBV6-3 to TRBJ1-2; 8 bases are shared with TRBD1. CDR3 region: CASSGQGYGYTF. CDR3 DNA: TGTGCCAGCAGTGGACAGGGATATGGCTACACCTTC.